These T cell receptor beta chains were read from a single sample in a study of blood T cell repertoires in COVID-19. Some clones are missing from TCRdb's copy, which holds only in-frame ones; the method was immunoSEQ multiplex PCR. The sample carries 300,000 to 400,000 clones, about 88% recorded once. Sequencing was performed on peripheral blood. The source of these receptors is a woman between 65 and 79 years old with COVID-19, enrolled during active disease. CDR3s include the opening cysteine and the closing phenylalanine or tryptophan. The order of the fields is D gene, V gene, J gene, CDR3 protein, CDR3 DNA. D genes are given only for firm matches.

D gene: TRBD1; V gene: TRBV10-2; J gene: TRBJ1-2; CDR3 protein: CASSEDRGAFLYGYTF; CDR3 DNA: TGCGCCAGCAGTGAGGACAGGGGAGCCTTTTTGTATGGCTACACCTTC
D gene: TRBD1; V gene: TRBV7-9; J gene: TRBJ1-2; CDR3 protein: CASSSDRGYRGYTF; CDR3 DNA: TGTGCCAGCAGTTCCGACAGGGGGTATCGTGGCTACACCTTC
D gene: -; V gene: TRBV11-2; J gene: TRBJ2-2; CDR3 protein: CASSSLRGSSGELFF; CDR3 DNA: TGTGCCAGCAGCTCCCTTCGGGGATCGAGCGGGGAGCTGTTTTTT
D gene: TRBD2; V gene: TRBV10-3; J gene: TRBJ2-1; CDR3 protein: CAISAALAGAEQFF; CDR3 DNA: TGTGCCATTTCGGCGGCACTAGCGGGGGCCGAGCAGTTCTTC
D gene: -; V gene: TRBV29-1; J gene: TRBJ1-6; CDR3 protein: CSGSRADPNSPLHF; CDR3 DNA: TGCAGCGGATCCAGGGCAGACCCAAATTCACCCCTCCACTTT
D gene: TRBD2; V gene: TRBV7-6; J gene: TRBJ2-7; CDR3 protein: CASSLEAGGNYEQYF; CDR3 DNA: TGTGCCAGCAGCTTAGAAGCGGGGGGGAACTACGAGCAGTACTTC
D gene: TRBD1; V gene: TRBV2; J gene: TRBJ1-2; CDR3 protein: CASSPTGAGAGYGYTF; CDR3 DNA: TGTGCCAGCAGTCCTACAGGGGCCGGCGCCGGGTATGGCTACACCTTC
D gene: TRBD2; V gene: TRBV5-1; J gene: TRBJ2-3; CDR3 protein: CASSTAVSGGLADTQYF; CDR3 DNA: TGCGCCAGCAGCACCGCCGTTAGCGGGGGGCTCGCAGATACGCAGTATTTT
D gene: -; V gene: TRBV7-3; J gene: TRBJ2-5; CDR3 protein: CASSLEYQETQYF; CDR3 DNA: TGTGCCAGCAGCTTAGAGTACCAAGAGACCCAGTACTTC
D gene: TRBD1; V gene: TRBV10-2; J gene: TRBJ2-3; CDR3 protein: CASSKGASYISTSTDTQYF; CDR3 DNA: TGCGCCAGCAGCAAGGGGGCGTCCTACATCTCCACTAGCACAGATACGCAGTATTTT
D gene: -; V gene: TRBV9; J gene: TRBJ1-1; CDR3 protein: CASSVDPGGYTEAFF; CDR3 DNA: TGTGCCAGCAGCGTAGATCCCGGCGGGTACACTGAAGCTTTCTTT
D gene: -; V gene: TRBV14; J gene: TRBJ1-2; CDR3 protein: CASSQPQGDDGYTF; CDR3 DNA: TGTGCCAGCAGCCAACCACAGGGAGACGATGGCTACACCTTC
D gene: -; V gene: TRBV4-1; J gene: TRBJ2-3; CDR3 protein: CASSQDIQGSTDTQYF; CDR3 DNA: TGCGCCAGCAGCCAAGATATCCAGGGAAGCACAGATACGCAGTATTTT
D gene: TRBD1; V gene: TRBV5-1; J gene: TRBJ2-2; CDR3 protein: CASLGQGWAWNTGELFF; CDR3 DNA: TGCGCCAGCCTTGGACAGGGATGGGCTTGGAACACCGGGGAGCTGTTTTTT
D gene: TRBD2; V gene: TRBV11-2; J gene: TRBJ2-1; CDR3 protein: CASSSQRGASYNEQFF; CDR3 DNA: TGTGCCAGCAGCTCGCAGCGGGGGGCCTCCTACAATGAGCAGTTCTTC
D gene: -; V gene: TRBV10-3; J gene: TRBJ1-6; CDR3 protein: CAISEVQGSSYNSPLHF; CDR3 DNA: TGTGCCATCAGTGAGGTCCAAGGGAGCTCCTATAATTCACCCCTCCACTTT
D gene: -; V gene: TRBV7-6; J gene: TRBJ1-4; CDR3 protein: CASSVLAGGPFNEKLFF; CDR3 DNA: TGTGCCAGCAGCGTACTCGCCGGGGGGCCATTTAATGAAAAACTGTTTTTT
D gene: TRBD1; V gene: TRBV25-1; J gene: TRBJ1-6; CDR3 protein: CASRLRDSNNSPLHF; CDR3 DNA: TGTGCCAGCAGATTACGGGACAGCAATAATTCACCCCTCCACTTT